The entry below gives a single T cell receptor beta chain sequence along with its context. Its antigen is not known. This sample was included in a study of HIV-infected patients and healthy controls. Reverse transcription used 500 to 550 ng RNA and constant-region primers for alpha and beta. Separate chain-specific third strand synthesis with multiplexing indices produced the alpha and beta libraries. TCRdb fed the 5' RACE reads into MiXCR, producing one record per CDR3 protein. The sample gives around 16,000 distinct CDR3 sequences, under 9.5% of which show up once; approximately 5.1% is in the top ten. Germline CDR1 is MNHEY and CDR2 is SVGEGT. Trimming took off 6 bases at V and 6 bases at J, with 17 bases between the two ends. This CDR3 has 15 amino acids. Study findings and constraints: MAIT alpha-chain CDR3s were frequent in healthy controls, depleted in HIV+.

No cell fractionation was done, so the repertoire covers all unsorted peripheral blood T cells. Sequenced sample: blood. The chain recombines TRBV6-2 or TRBV6-3 with TRBJ2-2; possibly TRBD2 for D (6 bases). The sequence came from an adult in good health. CDR3 loop: CASRRLAAEAGELFF. Here the CDR3 DNA reads TGTGCCAGCAGGCGTTTAGCGGCGGAGGCCGGGGAGCTGTTTTTT.